This TCR beta chain was observed in a study of blood T cells in healthy people across ages. J gave up 15 bases and V 6 bases, and 7 bases lay outside the gene matches. Germline V gene lookup returns CDR1 GTSNPN and CDR2 SVGIG (reference sequence). The CDR3 runs to 10 residues. Alongside a J-beta primer mix, a sample-barcoded 5' primer served in a second PCR lasting about 7 to 11 cycles. TCRdb re-called the 5' RACE reads through MiXCR, storing one row per CDR3 protein. Among about 1.4 million distinct CDR3 sequences listed, approximately 59% were seen once. Caucasian, healthy and from Russia, the donors were aged between roughly 6 and 100.

Sequencing input: blood. V usage is TRBV30 and J usage is TRBJ2-1; 8 nucleotides line up with TRBD1. The source of this sequence is a man aged 18 to 30 in good health. The CDR3 sequence: CACTDRAVFF. For the CDR3, the DNA is TGTGCCTGCACGGACAGGGCGGTGTTCTTC.